This paragraph covers one TCR beta chain sequence. Its antigen is as yet unknown. Germline-derived CDR1 and CDR2 are MNHNS and SASEGT. The CDR3 extends over 13 amino acids. The J segment lost 5 bases and the V segment lost 6 bases, leaving 5 bases of the junction unmatched. The data derive from a study of T-cell reconstitution after alpha-beta-depleted transplantation in children. Findings and caveats of the study: Among T cells one year after transplant, newly produced cells accounted for most counts and diversity. Expanded graft clones numbering several hundred reportedly gave rise to alpha-beta T cells about two months after transplant. It was surviving recipient T cells and thymic progenitors that gave some patients high TCRbeta diversity at day 60.

Preparation of the TCRbeta library used unique molecular identifiers. MiXCR was run by TCRdb on the PCR reads, yielding one entry per CDR3 protein. In the table there are more than 400,000 distinct CDR3 sequences, around 46% of which are singletons. The chain employs TRBV6-1 and TRBJ2-5, with 8 bases aligning to TRBD1. This sample comprised PBMCs, obtained before TCRalphabeta/CD19-depleted stem cell transplant. This receptor was identified in a girl aged 2 to 10 with aplastic anemia, due to receive a stem cell transplant. Here the CDR3 DNA reads TGTGCCAGCAGGCAGGGGGCTTGGGAGACCCAGTACTTC. Encoded protein: CASRQGAWETQYF.